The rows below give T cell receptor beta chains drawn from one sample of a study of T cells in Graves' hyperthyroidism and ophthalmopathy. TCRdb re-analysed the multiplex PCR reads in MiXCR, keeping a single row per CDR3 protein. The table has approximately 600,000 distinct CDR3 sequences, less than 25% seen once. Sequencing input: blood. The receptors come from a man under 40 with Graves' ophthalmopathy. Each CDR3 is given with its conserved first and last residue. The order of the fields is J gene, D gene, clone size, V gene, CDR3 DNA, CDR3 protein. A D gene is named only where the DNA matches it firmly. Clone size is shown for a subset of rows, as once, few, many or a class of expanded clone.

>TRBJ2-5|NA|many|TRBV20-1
TGCAGTGCTGGCTCTAGCGTCCAAGAGACCCAGTACTTC
CSAGSSVQETQYF
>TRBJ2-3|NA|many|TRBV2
TGTGCCAGCAGTGAAGCATACACTAGCACAGATACGCAGTATTTT
CASSEAYTSTDTQYF
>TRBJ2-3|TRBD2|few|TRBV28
TGTGCCAGCAGTTTATCCCGCGGGAGGAGCACAGATACGCAGTATTTT
CASSLSRGRSTDTQYF
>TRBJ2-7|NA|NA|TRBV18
TGTGCCAGCTCACCCCTTAAGGTGGGCGAGCAGTACTTC
CASSPLKVGEQYF
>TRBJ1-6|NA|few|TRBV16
TGTGCCAGCAGCCAAGCAGGGTCATGGAATTCACCCCTCCACTTT
CASSQAGSWNSPLHF
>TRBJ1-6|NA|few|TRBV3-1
TGTGCCAGCAGCCAAGAACAGGGCTATTCACCCCTCCACTTT
CASSQEQGYSPLHF
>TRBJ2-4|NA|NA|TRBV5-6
TGTGCCAGCAGCCAAGATAGGCCCCTAGCCAAAAACATTCAGTACTTC
CASSQDRPLAKNIQYF
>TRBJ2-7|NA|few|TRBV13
TGTGCCAGCAGCTTAGACATGACTCGGACACTCGGCAAGCAGTACTTC
CASSLDMTRTLGKQYF
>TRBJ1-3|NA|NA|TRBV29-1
TGCAGCGTCCGCCCCAAGGACACCATATATTTT
CSVRPKDTIYF
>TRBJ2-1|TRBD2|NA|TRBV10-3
TGTGCCATCAGTGAACTAGCGGGAGACTACAATGAGCAGTTCTTC
CAISELAGDYNEQFF
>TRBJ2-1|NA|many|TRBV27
TGTGCCAGCAGGGAGGGGGGTAATGAGCAGTTCTTC
CASREGGNEQFF
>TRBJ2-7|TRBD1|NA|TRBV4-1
TGCGCCAGCAGCCAAGGATTAGGGACAGGTGGGGAGCAGTACTTC
CASSQGLGTGGEQYF
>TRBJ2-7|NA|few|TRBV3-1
TGTGCCAGCAGCCATCCTGGGCGGGCCTACGAGCAGTACTTC
CASSHPGRAYEQYF
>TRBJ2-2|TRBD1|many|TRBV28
TGTGCCAGCACCTCCCGTGAGGGGGCGCCCACCGGGGAGCTGTTTTTT
CASTSREGAPTGELFF
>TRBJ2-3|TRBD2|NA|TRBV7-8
TGTGCCAGCAGCTCGGGGGACTACACAGATACGCAGTATTTT
CASSSGDYTDTQYF
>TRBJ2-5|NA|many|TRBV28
TGTGCCAGCAGTGCCCCGTTTGGAAGGCAAGAGACCCAGTACTTC
CASSAPFGRQETQYF
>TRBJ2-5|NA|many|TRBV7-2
TGTGCCAGCGGTGAGCCCCCCGGGACCCAGTACTTC
CASGEPPGTQYF
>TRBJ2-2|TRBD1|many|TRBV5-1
TGTGCCAGCTCACCCGGGACAGGGGGAACCGGGGAGCTGTTTTTT
CASSPGTGGTGELFF
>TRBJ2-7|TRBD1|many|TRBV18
TGTGCCAGCTCACCAAGGACAGGGATCTACGAGCAGTACTTC
CASSPRTGIYEQYF
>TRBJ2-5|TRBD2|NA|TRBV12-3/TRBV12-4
TGTGCCAGCAGTTTAGCGCGAGCGGGGATCCAAGAGACCCAGTACTTC
CASSLARAGIQETQYF
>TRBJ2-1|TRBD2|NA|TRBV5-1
TGCGCCAGCAGCTTAAGCGGGAGGATTGGCGGGGATGAGCAGTTCTTC
CASSLSGRIGGDEQFF
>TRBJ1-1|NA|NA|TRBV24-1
TGTGCCACCAGTTGGGGAGACACTGAAGCTTTCTTT
CATSWGDTEAFF
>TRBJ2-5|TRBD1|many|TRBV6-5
TGTGCCAGCAGTTACTCAGACAGGGTGGGCCAAGAGACCCAGTACTTC
CASSYSDRVGQETQYF
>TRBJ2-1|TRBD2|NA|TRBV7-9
TGTGCCAGCAGCACCCTAGCGGGACCCACTACATATGAGCAGTTCTTC
CASSTLAGPTTYEQFF
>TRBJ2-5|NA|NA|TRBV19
TGTGCCAGTAGTATAGAGGCGGAGTACCCTAGAGAGACCCAGTACTTC
CASSIEAEYPRETQYF
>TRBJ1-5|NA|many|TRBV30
TGTGCCTGGAGTGTAGGGGCGCGGACTCAGCCCCAGCATTTT
CAWSVGARTQPQHF
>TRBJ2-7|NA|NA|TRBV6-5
TGTGCCAGCAGTTCCCGGGACACTACCTACGAGCAGTACTTC
CASSSRDTTYEQYF
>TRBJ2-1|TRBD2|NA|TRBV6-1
TGTGCCAGCAGTAAACTAGCGGGAGGGCTCCAGAAAAGCAATGAGCAGTTCTTC
CASSKLAGGLQKSNEQFF
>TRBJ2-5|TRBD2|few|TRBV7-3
TGTGCCAGCAGCTCCGGCCGACTAGCGGGAGGGAGGGAGACCCAGTACTTC
CASSSGRLAGGRETQYF
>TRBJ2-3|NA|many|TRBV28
TGTGCCAGCAGTTCCTTTTTGATCACAGATACGCAGTATTTT
CASSSFLITDTQYF
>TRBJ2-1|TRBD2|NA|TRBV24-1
TGTGCCACCAGTGATGGCCCCGGGACTAGAAGGTCCTCCTACAATGAGCAGCTCTTC
CATSDGPGTRRSSYNEQLF
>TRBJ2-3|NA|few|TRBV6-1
TGTGCCAGCAGTGAAGGTCTAGGCAGCACAGATACGCAGTATTTT
CASSEGLGSTDTQYF
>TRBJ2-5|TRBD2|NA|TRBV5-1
TGCGCCAGCAGCCAGGCGGGACTAGCGGGAAGAGAGACCCAGTACTTC
CASSQAGLAGRETQYF
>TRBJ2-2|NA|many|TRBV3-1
TGTGCCAGCAGCCAAGTAGTTTCCGGGGAGCTGTTTTTT
CASSQVVSGELFF
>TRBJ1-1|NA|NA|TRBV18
TGTGCCAGCTCAGTACAGATGAACACTGAAGCTTTCTTT
CASSVQMNTEAFF
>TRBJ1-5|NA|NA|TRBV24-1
TGTGCCACCAGTGAAAGGGGGGCAGGGAGCAATCAGCCCCAGCATTTT
CATSERGAGSNQPQHF